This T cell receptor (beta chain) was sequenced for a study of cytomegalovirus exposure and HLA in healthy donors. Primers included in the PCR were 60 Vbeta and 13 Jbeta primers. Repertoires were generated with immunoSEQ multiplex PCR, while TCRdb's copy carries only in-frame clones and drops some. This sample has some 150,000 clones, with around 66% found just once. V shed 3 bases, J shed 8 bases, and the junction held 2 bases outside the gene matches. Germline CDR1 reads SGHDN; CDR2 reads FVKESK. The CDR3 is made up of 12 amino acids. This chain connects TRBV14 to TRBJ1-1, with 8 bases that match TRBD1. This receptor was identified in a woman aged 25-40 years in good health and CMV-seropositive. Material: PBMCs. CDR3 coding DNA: TGTGCCAGCAGCCATTACAGGGGGGAAGCTTTCTTT. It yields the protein CASSHYRGEAFF.